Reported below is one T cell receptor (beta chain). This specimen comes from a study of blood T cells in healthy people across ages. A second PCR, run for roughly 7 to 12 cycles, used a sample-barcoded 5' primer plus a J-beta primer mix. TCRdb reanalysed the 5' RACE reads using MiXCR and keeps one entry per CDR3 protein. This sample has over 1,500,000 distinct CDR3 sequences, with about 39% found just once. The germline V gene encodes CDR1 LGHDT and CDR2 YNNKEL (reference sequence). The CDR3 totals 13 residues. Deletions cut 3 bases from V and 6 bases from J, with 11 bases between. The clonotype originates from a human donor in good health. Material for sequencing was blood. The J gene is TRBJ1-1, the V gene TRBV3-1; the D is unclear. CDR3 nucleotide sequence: TGTGCCAGCAGCCACTCTACAAAGTCTGAAGCTTTCTTT. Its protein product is CASSHSTKSEAFF.